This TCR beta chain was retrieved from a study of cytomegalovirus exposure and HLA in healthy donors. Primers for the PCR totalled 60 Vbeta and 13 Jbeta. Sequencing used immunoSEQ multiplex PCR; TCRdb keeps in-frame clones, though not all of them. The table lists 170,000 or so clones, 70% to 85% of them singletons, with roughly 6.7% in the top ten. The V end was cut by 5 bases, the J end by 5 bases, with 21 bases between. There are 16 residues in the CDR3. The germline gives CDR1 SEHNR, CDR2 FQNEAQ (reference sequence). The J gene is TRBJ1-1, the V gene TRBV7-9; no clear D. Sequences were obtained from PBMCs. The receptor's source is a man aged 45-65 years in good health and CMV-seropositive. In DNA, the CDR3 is TGTGCCAGCAGCCCGAAGTTCCGGTTTAGAGGTACTGAAGCTTTCTTT. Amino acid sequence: CASSPKFRFRGTEAFF.